Sequencing of this T cell receptor beta chain was carried out in a study of cytomegalovirus exposure and HLA in healthy donors. Study findings and constraints: The investigators catalogued 164 TCR beta chains as cytomegalovirus-associated. In an earlier analysis, most TCR beta V segments were productive about 87% or about 30% of the time. A later analysis linked a missense DCLRE1C variant to TCR beta V- and J-gene trimming.

The CDR3 extends over 16 amino acids. Between the trimmed V and J ends, which lost 2 bases and 0 bases, there was a span of 13 bases. Germline assignment: CDR1 MNHEY and CDR2 SVGAGI. Note on this clone: Its antigen is undetermined.

PCR involved 60 Vbeta and 13 Jbeta primers. The table came from immunoSEQ multiplex PCR; TCRdb's copy has only in-frame clones and leaves some out. Among some 200,000 clones listed, approximately 12% were seen once. This receptor was taken from a man aged 50-59 years in good health and CMV-seropositive. Sequenced sample: PBMCs. The chain is built from TRBV6-5 and TRBJ1-2, with TRBD1 as a possible D gene (6 bases). The DNA for the CDR3 is TGTGCCAGCAGTTACGGTCAGGGGAGCTCTAACTATGGCTACACCTTC. Its translation is CASSYGQGSSNYGYTF.